Following are 2 T cell receptor beta chains from one sample sequenced in a study of Graves' ophthalmopathy and Graves' hyperthyroidism. Scientists amplified the TCR beta CDR3 regions from RNA transcripts. Amplification began with first-round RT-PCR using HTBI primers, then second-round multiplex PCR was performed. Each CDR3 protein gets one entry after TCRdb re-called the multiplex PCR reads with MiXCR. The top ten clones hold 3% to 4% of a sample with 650,000 to 800,000 distinct CDR3 sequences, 35% to 45% of them seen once. The specimen sequenced was peripheral blood. These receptors all come from an adult man with Graves' ophthalmopathy.

V gene TRBV6-1 combines with J gene TRBJ1-2; weak D call: TRBD1 (6 bases). CDR1 is MNHNS and CDR2 is SASEGT in the germline V gene. The CDR3 totals 14 residues. The V end lost 5 bases, the J end lost 2 bases, and 12 bases lay between the germline ends. The CDR3 loop reads CASSYDRRNYGYTF. The CDR3 DNA is TGTGCCAGCAGTTACGACAGGAGGAACTATGGCTACACCTTC.

Only a few counts were recorded for this clonotype. The chain couples TRBV29-1 to TRBJ1-2, with TRBD1 matching 8 bases. The CDR3 is 12 amino acids. Per the germline V gene, CDR1 is SQVTM and CDR2 is ANQGSEA. V was clipped by 8 bases and J by 5 bases; unmatched bases: 7. The DNA for the CDR3 is TGCAGCAGCTCTGGACAGGGATATGGCTACACCTTC. Its protein product is CSSSGQGYGYTF.